Below, 27 T cell receptor beta chains from the same sample are listed, as sequenced in a study of blood T cell repertoires in COVID-19. TCRdb keeps only in-frame clones here, not all; method: immunoSEQ multiplex PCR. Of about 160,000 clones listed, roughly 88% are singletons. The specimen sequenced was peripheral blood. The receptors originated from a man in his late teens or twenties with acute or convalescent COVID-19.

The chain couples TRBV4-2 to TRBJ2-3, with 12 bases that match TRBD2. CDR1 LGHNA and CDR2 YNFKEQ come from the germline V gene. Trimming removed 4 bases from V and 3 bases from J; junction bases left unmatched: 8. This CDR3 is 17 amino acids long. CDR3 protein: CASSRTTSGSSTDTQYF. The CDR3 DNA reads as TGTGCCAGCAGCCGGACGACTAGCGGGAGTTCTACAGATACGCAGTATTTT.

The chain joins TRBV7-8 to TRBJ2-7; TRBD1 might be the D (6 bases). Germline V gene sequence: CDR1 SGHVS, CDR2 FQNEAQ. V was shortened by 1 base and J by 0 bases, with 10 bases between the two germline ends. The CDR3 runs 15 residues. CDR3 DNA sequence: TGTGCCAGCAGCTTAGGGCCAGGGGTCTCCTACGAGCAGTACTTC. As protein: CASSLGPGVSYEQYF.

This clone was picked up a small number of times. V is TRBV6-5 and J is TRBJ2-2; unclear D gene. CDR3 length: 13 residues. Trimming shortened V by 8 bases and J by 5 bases, and 12 bases separated the two germline ends. Germline loops: CDR1 MNHEY, CDR2 SVGAGI. CDR3 amino acids: CASAWAGTGELFF. The CDR3 DNA reads as TGTGCCAGCGCCTGGGCTGGGACCGGGGAGCTGTTTTTT.

The chain employs TRBV6-2 or TRBV6-3 and TRBJ1-2; D may be TRBD1 (5 bases). This CDR3 has 15 amino acids. Trimming removed 5 bases at V and 8 bases at J, with 21 bases between. Germline CDR1 MNHEY, CDR2 SVGEGT. CDR3 region: CASSQTGPNGGGYTF. The CDR3 DNA sequence: TGTGCCAGCAGTCAGACGGGACCGAACGGAGGGGGCTACACCTTC.

The count of this clone is one. The genes are TRBV19 and TRBJ1-5; 9 bases are a match to TRBD1. V was clipped by 2 bases and J by 3 bases; unmatched bases: 5. This CDR3 contains 16 residues. CDR1 and CDR2 from the germline V gene are LNHDA and SQIVND (reference sequence). The CDR3 spells CASSIRGQGDNQPQHF. As DNA, the CDR3 is TGTGCCAGTAGTATAAGGGGACAGGGAGACAATCAGCCCCAGCATTTT.

This chain links TRBV6-5 with TRBJ1-3; tentatively, D is TRBD1 (5 bases). Germline CDR1 is MNHEY and CDR2 is SVGAGI. CDR3 length equals 15 residues. V lost 0 bases to trimming and J lost 4 bases, with 10 bases between them. The CDR3 DNA follows: TGTGCCAGCAGTTACTCGGGACTCGCCGGAAACACCATATATTTT. It translates to CASSYSGLAGNTIYF.

The V call is TRBV29-1, the J call TRBJ2-2, with 7 bases that match TRBD1. CDR1 SQVTM and CDR2 ANQGSEA come from the germline V gene. This CDR3 spans 16 amino acids. Germline trimming cut 2 bases from V and 7 bases from J; bases unmatched to any gene: 13. The CDR3 sequence: CSVELAHRGAGGELFF. CDR3 nucleotides: TGCAGCGTTGAATTGGCCCACAGGGGCGCGGGCGGGGAGCTGTTTTTT.

V gene TRBV6-6 combines with J gene TRBJ2-3; 7 bases line up with TRBD1. CDR3 length: 15 residues. The germline V gene has CDR1 MNHNY and CDR2 SVGAGI (reference sequence). V dropped 4 bases and J dropped 3; count of bases not matched to a gene: 7. CDR3 nucleotide sequence: TGTGCCAGCAGTTCGACCGTGACAGGGACAGATACGCAGTATTTT. It codes for CASSSTVTGTDTQYF.

This chain uses TRBV27 with TRBJ1-5, with 11 bases aligning to TRBD1. The trim removed 3 bases at V and 7 bases at J, leaving 5 bases unmatched. The CDR3 extends over 15 amino acids. Germline V CDR1 and CDR2: MNHEY, SMNVEV (reference sequence). CDR3 amino acids: CASSFTGTGGQPQHF. Written as DNA, the CDR3 is TGTGCCAGCAGTTTCACCGGGACAGGGGGACAGCCCCAGCATTTT.

V is TRBV7-8 and J is TRBJ1-3; tentative D call: TRBD1 (5 bases). Germline lookup yields CDR1 SGHVS and CDR2 FQNEAQ. V dropped 5 bases and J dropped 7 bases, with 27 bases sitting between them. There are 18 residues in the CDR3. The CDR3 loop is CASSRGASAPYGGNTIYF. In DNA, the CDR3 is TGTGCCAGCAGCCGAGGGGCAAGTGCCCCTTACGGGGGGAACACCATATATTTT.

The J gene is TRBJ1-2, the V gene TRBV5-4; D gene uncertain. The CDR3 is 14 residues long. Germline V gene lookup returns CDR1 SGHNT and CDR2 YYREEE (reference sequence). With 0 bases removed from V and 4 bases from J, the gap between germline ends came to 10 bases. The CDR3 sequence: CASSLASWPYGYTF. In DNA form, the CDR3 reads TGTGCCAGCAGCTTGGCTTCCTGGCCCTATGGCTACACCTTC.

This clone was observed a handful of times. J is TRBJ1-4 and V is TRBV5-1, with 9 bases aligning to TRBD1. The V gene's germline CDR1 is SGHRS and CDR2 YFSETQ. Losses at the gene ends were 2 bases for V and 3 bases for J; bases not matched to a gene: 5. The CDR3 extends over 16 amino acids. The CDR3 DNA reads as TGCGCCAGCAGCTTTCGACAGGGGGGAGCTAATGAAAAACTGTTTTTT. Amino acid sequence: CASSFRQGGANEKLFF.

The V and J genes are TRBV7-2 and TRBJ2-7; TRBD2 might be the D (6 bases). Germline values: CDR1 SGHTA, CDR2 FQGNSA. The CDR3 is 13 residues long. V gave up 5 bases and J gave up 5 bases, with 13 bases separating them. DNA for the CDR3: TGTGCCAGCAGCATGACTAGTCATAACGAGCAGTACTTC. Its protein product is CASSMTSHNEQYF.

The genes are TRBV2 and TRBJ1-5, with D perhaps TRBD1 (5 bases). The CDR3 is 16 amino acids. The V and J ends lost 7 bases and 5 bases respectively, with 21 bases between them. Germline loops: CDR1 SNHLY, CDR2 FYNNEI. The CDR3 region has the DNA TGTGCCAGCAAGGAAAAAGGGGCGAAGCCTGATCAGCCCCAGCATTTT. Translating it yields CASKEKGAKPDQPQHF.

The V gene is TRBV7-2, the J gene TRBJ2-1; 9 nucleotides agree with TRBD2. The J segment lost 5 bases and the V segment lost 5 bases, leaving 7 bases of the junction unmatched. The CDR3 extends over 15 amino acids. Germline V CDR1 and CDR2: SGHTA, FQGNSA. The CDR3 DNA reads as TGTGCCAGCAGCCCCCTAGCGGGGTCAAACAATGAGCAGTTCTTC. It translates to CASSPLAGSNNEQFF.

This chain joins TRBV2 and TRBJ2-7; 7 bases are a match to TRBD2. V shed 6 bases, J shed 0 bases, and the junction held 5 bases outside the gene matches. The CDR3 spans 14 residues. Germline CDR1 reads SNHLY; CDR2 reads FYNNEI. This chain's CDR3 is CASSPGGSSYEQYF. CDR3 DNA sequence: TGTGCCAGCAGCCCGGGCGGGAGCTCCTACGAGCAGTACTTC.

The chain employs TRBV7-2 and TRBJ1-6; no clear D. Per germline, CDR1 SGHTA and CDR2 FQGNSA. Between the trimmed V and J ends, which lost 1 base and 8 bases, there was a span of 12 bases. The CDR3 length is 15 residues. The CDR3 protein is CASSLDVGVDSPLHF. The CDR3 region has the DNA TGTGCCAGCAGCTTAGATGTGGGAGTGGATTCACCCCTCCACTTT.

The V gene is TRBV5-1, the J gene TRBJ1-1; perhaps TRBD1 as D (6 bases). This CDR3 is 15 amino acids long. In germline, CDR1 is SGHRS, CDR2 YFSETQ. Trimming removed 3 bases from V and 6 bases from J, with 18 bases in between. The CDR3 DNA reads TGCGCCAGCAGCTCTCTCGGCAGGGGCAGCGCTGAAGCTTTCTTT. Residues: CASSSLGRGSAEAFF.

The chain is built from TRBV19 and TRBJ2-3; D is perhaps TRBD2 (7 bases). Trimming pared 1 base from V and 3 bases from J, leaving 11 bases between. In germline, CDR1 is LNHDA, CDR2 SQIVND (reference sequence). The CDR3 has 15 residues. As DNA, the CDR3 is TGTGCCAGTAGTATAGTAGGGGGGGGGACAGATACGCAGTATTTT. Translated: CASSIVGGGTDTQYF.

The rearrangement links TRBV5-1 to TRBJ2-3; TRBD1 aligns across 8 bases. V lost 3 bases to trimming and J lost 2 bases; unmatched junction nucleotides: 5. The germline V gene encodes CDR1 SGHRS and CDR2 YFSETQ. This CDR3 is built from 15 residues. In nucleotides, the CDR3 is TGCGCCAGCAGCTCCAGGACAGGGTCCACAGATACGCAGTATTTT. Translation gives CASSSRTGSTDTQYF.

This clone was detected a few times. CDR3 region: CASTPGNSGTANSPLHF. In DNA form, the CDR3 reads TGCGCCAGCACCCCCGGGAATTCCGGGACAGCAAATTCACCCCTCCACTTT. The chain joins TRBV5-1 to TRBJ1-6, with 7 bases lining up with TRBD1. The CDR3 totals 17 residues. Germline CDR1 and CDR2: SGHRS and YFSETQ. Trimming took 6 bases from V and 7 from J; bases not matched to a gene: 16.

This chain joins TRBV21-1 and TRBJ1-1; the DNA was not used to check the table's D call, TRBD1. TRBV21-1 is given as a pseudogene. This CDR3 is 13 amino acids long. As DNA, the CDR3 is TGTGCCAGCAGCAATGTTAGGGGGTCTGAAGCTTTCTTT. Its protein is CASSNVRGSEAFF.

The chain employs TRBV27 and TRBJ1-1; TRBD1 matches at 12 bases. The CDR3 is made up of 14 amino acids. With 8 bases clipped from V and 11 bases from J, the junction kept 12 bases outside the gene matches. The V gene's germline CDR1 is MNHEY and CDR2 SMNVEV (reference sequence). CDR3 sequence: CASSKSGQGAVAFF. CDR3 coding DNA: TGTGCCAGCTCGAAATCGGGACAGGGGGCAGTGGCTTTCTTT.

This CDR3 reads CASSAGIAGGYEQYF. CDR3 DNA sequence: TGTGCCAGCAGTGCTGGGATAGCGGGAGGATACGAGCAGTACTTC. The chain joins TRBV2 to TRBJ2-7; 10 bases map to TRBD2. Germline CDR1 reads SNHLY; CDR2 reads FYNNEI. The CDR3 extends over 15 amino acids. V shed 4 bases and J 4 bases; nucleotides not matched to a gene: 7.

V usage is TRBV7-9 and J usage is TRBJ1-5; unclear D gene. Trimming took 0 bases from V and 0 from J, leaving 12 bases between them. The CDR3 consists of 17 residues. Germline assignment: CDR1 SEHNR and CDR2 FQNEAQ (reference sequence). The CDR3 is CASSLAQGGSSNQPQHF. The DNA of the CDR3 is TGTGCCAGCAGCTTAGCGCAAGGAGGGAGTAGCAATCAGCCCCAGCATTTT.

The V call is TRBV24-1, the J call TRBJ1-4; no clear D. Trimming stripped 7 bases from V and 8 bases from J, with 13 bases between. This CDR3 comprises 13 residues. Per germline, CDR1 KGHDR and CDR2 SFDVKD. The CDR3 sequence is CATRRRAGEKLFF. The DNA for the CDR3 is TGTGCCACCAGGAGGAGGGCCGGGGAAAAACTGTTTTTT.

The chain employs TRBV30 and TRBJ1-2, with TRBD1 identical over 10 bases. Germline V lookup: CDR1 GTSNPN, CDR2 SVGIG (reference sequence). J was trimmed by 8 bases and V by 3 bases; bases with no gene match: 9. This CDR3 is built from 14 residues. The CDR3: CAWSAGTGAIGYTF. In nucleotides, the CDR3 is TGTGCCTGGAGCGCCGGGACAGGGGCGATAGGCTACACCTTC.